The 2 T cell receptor beta chains presented below share a single source sample, sequenced in a study of long-term antiretroviral therapy in people with HIV. It was version v3.0 of the immunoSEQ assay that was run at survey level. Generated by immunoSEQ multiplex PCR, the TCRdb table keeps only in-frame clones and is missing some. There are 15,000 to 20,000 clones in the sample; roughly 90% occur only once, and 9.5% to 15% lies in the top ten. The material was unsorted PBMCs, obtained 0.7 years before starting antiretroviral therapy. These receptors were obtained from a man over 45 with HIV.

The chain recombines TRBV27 with TRBJ1-2; D call uncertain. The CDR3 totals 11 residues. CDR1 is MNHEY, CDR2 SMNVEV, per germline (reference sequence). Trimming left V 4 bases short and J 8 bases short, with 8 bases between. As DNA, the CDR3 is TGTGCCAGCAGTTCAGGACGGGGCTACACCTTC. The encoded protein is CASSSGRGYTF.

The CDR3 bases are TGTGCCAGCAGCGTAGAAGGGAGGGCTGGAAACACCATATATTTT. Translation: CASSVEGRAGNTIYF. The rearrangement joins TRBV9 to TRBJ1-3; D is unresolved. CDR1 SGDLS and CDR2 YYNGEE come from the germline V gene. The CDR3 extends over 15 amino acids. Trimming shortened V by 0 bases and J by 2 bases, and 9 bases separated the two germline ends.